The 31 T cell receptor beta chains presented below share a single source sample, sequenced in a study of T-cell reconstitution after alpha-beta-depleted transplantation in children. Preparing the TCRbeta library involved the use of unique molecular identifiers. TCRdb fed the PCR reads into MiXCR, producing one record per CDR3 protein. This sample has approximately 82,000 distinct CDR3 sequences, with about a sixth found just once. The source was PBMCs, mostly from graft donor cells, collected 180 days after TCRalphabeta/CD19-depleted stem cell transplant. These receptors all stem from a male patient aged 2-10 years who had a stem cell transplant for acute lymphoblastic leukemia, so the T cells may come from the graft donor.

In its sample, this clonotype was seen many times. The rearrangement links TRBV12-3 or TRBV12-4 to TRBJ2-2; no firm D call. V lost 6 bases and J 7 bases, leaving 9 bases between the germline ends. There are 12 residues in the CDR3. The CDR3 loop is CASRLIIGELFF. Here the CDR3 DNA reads TGTGCCAGCAGGCTCATCATCGGGGAGCTGTTTTTT.

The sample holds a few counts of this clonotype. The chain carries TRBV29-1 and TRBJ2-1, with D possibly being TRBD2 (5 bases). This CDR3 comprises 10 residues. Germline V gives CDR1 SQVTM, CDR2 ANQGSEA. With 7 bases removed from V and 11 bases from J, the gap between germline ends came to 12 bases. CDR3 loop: CSGHTGKQFF. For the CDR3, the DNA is TGCAGCGGACACACGGGAAAGCAGTTCTTC.

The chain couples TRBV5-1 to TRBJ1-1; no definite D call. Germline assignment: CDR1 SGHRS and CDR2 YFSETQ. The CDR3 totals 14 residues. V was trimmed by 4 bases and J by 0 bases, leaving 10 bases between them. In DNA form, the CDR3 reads TGCGCCAGCAGCCTGAATAGATTGAACACTGAAGCTTTCTTT. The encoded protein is CASSLNRLNTEAFF.

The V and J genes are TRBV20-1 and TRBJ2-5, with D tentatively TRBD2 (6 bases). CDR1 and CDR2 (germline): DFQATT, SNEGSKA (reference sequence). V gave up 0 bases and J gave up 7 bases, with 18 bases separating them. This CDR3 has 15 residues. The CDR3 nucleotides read TGCAGTGCTAGAGATTTTAGGAGCGGGTCGTGGACCCAGTACTTC. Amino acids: CSARDFRSGSWTQYF.

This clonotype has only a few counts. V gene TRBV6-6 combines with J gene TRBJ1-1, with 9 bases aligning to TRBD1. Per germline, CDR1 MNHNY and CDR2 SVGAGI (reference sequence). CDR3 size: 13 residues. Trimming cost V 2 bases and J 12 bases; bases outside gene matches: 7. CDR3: CASSYGQGMRTFF. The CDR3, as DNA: TGTGCCAGCAGTTACGGACAGGGGATGAGAACTTTCTTT.

This chain's CDR3 is CASSTGALTSGGSYEQYF. In DNA form, the CDR3 reads TGCGCCAGCAGCACGGGGGCCCTAACTAGCGGGGGCTCCTACGAGCAGTACTTC. This chain links TRBV5-1 with TRBJ2-7, with TRBD2 matching 11 bases. V lost 4 bases to trimming and J lost 0 bases; unmatched junction nucleotides: 12. Germline CDR1 reads SGHRS; CDR2 reads YFSETQ. The CDR3 has 18 amino acids. The full variable domain, rest sourced from reference TRBV5-1 and TRBJ2-7, is KAGVTQTPRYLIKTRGQQVTLSCSPISGHRSVSWYQQTPGQGLQFLFEYFSETQRNKGNFPGRFSGRQFSNSRSEMNVSTLELGDSALYLCASSTGALTSGGSYEQYFGPGTRLTVT.

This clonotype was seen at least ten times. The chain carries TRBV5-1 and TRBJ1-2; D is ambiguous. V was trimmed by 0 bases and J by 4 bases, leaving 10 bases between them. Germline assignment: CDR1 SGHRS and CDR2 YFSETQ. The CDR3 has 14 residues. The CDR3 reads CASSLEQSAYGYTF. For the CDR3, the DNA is TGCGCCAGCAGCTTGGAACAGTCCGCCTATGGCTACACCTTC.

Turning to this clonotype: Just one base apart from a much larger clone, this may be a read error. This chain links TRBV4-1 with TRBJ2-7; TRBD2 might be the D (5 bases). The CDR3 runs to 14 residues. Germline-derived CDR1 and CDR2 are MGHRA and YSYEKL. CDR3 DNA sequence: TGCGCCAGCAGCCAAGATCGACTATTCTACGAGCCGTACTTC. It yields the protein CASSQDRLFYEPYF.

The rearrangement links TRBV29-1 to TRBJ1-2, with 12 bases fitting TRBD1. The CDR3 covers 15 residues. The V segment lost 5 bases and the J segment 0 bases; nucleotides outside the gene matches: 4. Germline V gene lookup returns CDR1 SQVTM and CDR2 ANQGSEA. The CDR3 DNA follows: TGCAGCGTTCCGGGACAGGGGGCAGCTAACTATGGCTACACCTTC. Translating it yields CSVPGQGAANYGYTF.

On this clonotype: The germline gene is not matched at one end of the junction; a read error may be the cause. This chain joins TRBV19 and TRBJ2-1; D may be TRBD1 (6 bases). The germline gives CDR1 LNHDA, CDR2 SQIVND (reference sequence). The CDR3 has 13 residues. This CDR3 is CASSRHRVDEQLF. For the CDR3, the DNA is TGTGCCAGTAGTAGACACAGGGTGGATGAGCAGCTCTTC. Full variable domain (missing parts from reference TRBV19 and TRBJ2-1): DGGITQSPKYLFRKEGQNVTLSCEQNLNHDAMYWYRQDPGQGLRLIYYSQIVNDFQKGDIAEGYSVSREKKESFPLTVTSAQKNPTAFYLCASSRHRVDEQLFGPGTRLTVL.

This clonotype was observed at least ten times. This chain's CDR3 is CASSSYEQFF. CDR3 sequence (DNA): TGTGCCAGCAGCTCCTATGAGCAGTTCTTC. The rearrangement uses TRBV5-5 and TRBJ2-1; D ambiguous. Trimming stripped 3 bases from V and 8 bases from J, with 3 bases between. There are 10 residues in the CDR3. Per germline, CDR1 SGHKS and CDR2 YYEKEE (reference sequence).

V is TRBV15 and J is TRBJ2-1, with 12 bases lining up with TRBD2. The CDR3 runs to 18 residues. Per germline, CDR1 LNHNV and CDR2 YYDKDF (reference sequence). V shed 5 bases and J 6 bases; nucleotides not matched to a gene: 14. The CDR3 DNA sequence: TGTGCCACCAGCTCTGGGCTAGCGGGGGGGCCTTTTTCCAATGAGCAGTTCTTC. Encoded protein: CATSSGLAGGPFSNEQFF. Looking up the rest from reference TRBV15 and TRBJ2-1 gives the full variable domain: DAMVIQNPRYQVTQFGKPVTLSCSQTLNHNVMYWYQQKSSQAPKLLFHYYDKDFNNEADTPDNFQSRRPNTSFCFLDIRSPGLGDTAMYLCATSSGLAGGPFSNEQFFGPGTRLTVL.

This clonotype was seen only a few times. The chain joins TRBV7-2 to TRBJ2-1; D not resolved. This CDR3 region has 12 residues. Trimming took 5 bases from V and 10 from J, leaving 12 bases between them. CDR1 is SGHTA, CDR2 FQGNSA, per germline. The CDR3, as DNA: TGTGCCAGCAGCCTACTTGGTCGGGAGCAGTTCTTC. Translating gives CASSLLGREQFF.

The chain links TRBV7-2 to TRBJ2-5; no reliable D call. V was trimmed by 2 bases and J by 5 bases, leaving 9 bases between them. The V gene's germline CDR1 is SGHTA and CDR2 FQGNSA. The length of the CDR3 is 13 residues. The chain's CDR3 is CASSLFYGETQYF. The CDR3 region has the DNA TGTGCCAGCAGCTTATTCTACGGGGAGACCCAGTACTTC.

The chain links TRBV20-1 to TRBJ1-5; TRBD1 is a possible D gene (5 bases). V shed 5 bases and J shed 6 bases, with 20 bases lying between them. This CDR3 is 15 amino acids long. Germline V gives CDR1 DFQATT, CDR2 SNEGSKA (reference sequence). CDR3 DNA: TGCAGTGCTGCGGACACCCTGGGTGCCAGTCAGCCCCAGCATTTT. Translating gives CSAADTLGASQPQHF.

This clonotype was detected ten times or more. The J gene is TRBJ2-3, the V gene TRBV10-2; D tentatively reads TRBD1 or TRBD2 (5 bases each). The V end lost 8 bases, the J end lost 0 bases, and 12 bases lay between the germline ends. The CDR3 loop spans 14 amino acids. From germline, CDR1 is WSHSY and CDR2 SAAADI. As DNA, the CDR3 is TGCGCCAGCCAGGGACCGTCAAGCACAGATACGCAGTATTTT. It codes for CASQGPSSTDTQYF.

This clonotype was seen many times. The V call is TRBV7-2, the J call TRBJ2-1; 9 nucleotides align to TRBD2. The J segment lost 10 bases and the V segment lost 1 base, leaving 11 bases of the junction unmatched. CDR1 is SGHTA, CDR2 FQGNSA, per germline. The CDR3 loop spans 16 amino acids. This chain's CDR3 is CASSLEWSRTSGEQFF. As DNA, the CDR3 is TGTGCCAGCAGCTTAGAATGGAGTCGTACTAGCGGGGAGCAGTTCTTC.

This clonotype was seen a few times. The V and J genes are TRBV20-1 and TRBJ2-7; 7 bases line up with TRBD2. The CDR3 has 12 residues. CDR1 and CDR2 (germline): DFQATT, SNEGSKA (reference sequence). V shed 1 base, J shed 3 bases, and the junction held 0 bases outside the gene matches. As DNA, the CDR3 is TGCAGTGCTAGAGGGGGGGGCTACGAGCAGTACTTC. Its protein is CSARGGGYEQYF.

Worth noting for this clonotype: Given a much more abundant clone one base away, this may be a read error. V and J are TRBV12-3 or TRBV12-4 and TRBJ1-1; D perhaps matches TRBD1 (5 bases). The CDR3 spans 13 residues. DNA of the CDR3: TGTGCCAGCAGTCCCTCGCAAGGCGGGGGAGCTCTCTTT. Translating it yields CASSPSQGGGALF.

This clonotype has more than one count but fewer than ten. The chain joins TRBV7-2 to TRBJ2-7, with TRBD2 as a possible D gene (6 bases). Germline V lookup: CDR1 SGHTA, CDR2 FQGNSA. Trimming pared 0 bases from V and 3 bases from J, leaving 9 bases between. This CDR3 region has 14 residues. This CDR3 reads CASSLAAGDYEQYF. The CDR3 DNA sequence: TGTGCCAGCAGCTTAGCAGCGGGCGACTACGAGCAGTACTTC.

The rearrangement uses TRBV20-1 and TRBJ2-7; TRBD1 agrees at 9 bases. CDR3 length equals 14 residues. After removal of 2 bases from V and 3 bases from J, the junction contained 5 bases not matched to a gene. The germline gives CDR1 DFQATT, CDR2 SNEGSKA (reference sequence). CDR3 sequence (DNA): TGCAGTGCTAGACGAGGGACAGGGAACTACGAGCAGTACTTC. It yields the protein CSARRGTGNYEQYF.

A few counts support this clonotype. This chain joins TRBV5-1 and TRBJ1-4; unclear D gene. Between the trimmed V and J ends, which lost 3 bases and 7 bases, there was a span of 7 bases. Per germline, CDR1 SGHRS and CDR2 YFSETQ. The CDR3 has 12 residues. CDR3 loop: CASSSPSEKLFF. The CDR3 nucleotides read TGCGCCAGCAGCTCTCCCAGTGAAAAACTGTTTTTT.

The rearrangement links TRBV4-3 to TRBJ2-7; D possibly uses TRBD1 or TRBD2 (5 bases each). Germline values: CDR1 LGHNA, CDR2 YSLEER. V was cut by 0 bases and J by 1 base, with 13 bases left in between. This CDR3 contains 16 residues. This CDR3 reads CASSQEGDGFSYEQYF. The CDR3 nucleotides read TGCGCCAGCAGCCAAGAGGGGGACGGATTTTCCTACGAGCAGTACTTC.

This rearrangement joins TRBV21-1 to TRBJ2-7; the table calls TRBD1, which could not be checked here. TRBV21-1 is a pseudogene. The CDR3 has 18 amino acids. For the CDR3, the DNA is TGTGCCAGCAGCAAAAGTCGGTTTGGGGACAGGGGGATTTACGAGCAGTACTTC. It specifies CASSKSRFGDRGIYEQYF.

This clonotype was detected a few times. CDR3 DNA: TGTGCCAGCAGCCCTGACAGGTTCGCCCACGGGGAGCTGTTTTTT. Its protein product is CASSPDRFAHGELFF. The V call is TRBV7-2, the J call TRBJ2-2, with D possibly matching TRBD1 (6 bases). This CDR3 comprises 15 residues. Trimming removed 5 bases from V and 7 bases from J, with 17 bases in between. Germline CDR1 and CDR2: SGHTA and FQGNSA.

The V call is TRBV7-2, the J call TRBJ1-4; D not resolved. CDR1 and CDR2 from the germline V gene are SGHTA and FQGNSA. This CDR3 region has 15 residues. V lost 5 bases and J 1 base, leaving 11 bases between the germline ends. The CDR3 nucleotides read TGTGCCAGCAGCGAGGACGGCTTAACTAATGAAAAACTGTTTTTT. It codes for CASSEDGLTNEKLFF.

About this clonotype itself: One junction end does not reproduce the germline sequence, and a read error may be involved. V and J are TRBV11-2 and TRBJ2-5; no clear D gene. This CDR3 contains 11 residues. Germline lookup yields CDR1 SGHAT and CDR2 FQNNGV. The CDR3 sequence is CASSFGSLECF. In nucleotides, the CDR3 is TGTGCCAGCAGCTTCGGGTCCCTCGAGTGCTTC.

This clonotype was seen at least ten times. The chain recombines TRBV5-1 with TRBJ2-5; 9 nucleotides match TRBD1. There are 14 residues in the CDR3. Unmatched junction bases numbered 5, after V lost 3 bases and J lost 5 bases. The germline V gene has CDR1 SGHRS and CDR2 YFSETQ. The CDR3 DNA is TGCGCCAGCAGCTCCGGGACAGGGTGGGAGACCCAGTACTTC. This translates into CASSSGTGWETQYF.

The DNA of the CDR3 is TGCGCCAGCAGCGGGGTGGTTCTTAGCTCCTACAATGAGCAGTTCTTC. Its translation is CASSGVVLSSYNEQFF. J is TRBJ2-1 and V is TRBV5-1; D is unclear. The CDR3 covers 16 residues. Trimming took 4 bases from V and 0 from J, leaving 14 bases between them. Germline V gene data show CDR1 as SGHRS and CDR2 as YFSETQ.

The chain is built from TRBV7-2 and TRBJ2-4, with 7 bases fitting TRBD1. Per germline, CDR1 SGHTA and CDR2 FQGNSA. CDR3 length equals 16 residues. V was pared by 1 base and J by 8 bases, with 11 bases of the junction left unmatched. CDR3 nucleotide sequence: TGTGCCAGCAGCTTAGTGTCGAGACAGGGAAGATACATTCAGTACTTC. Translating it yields CASSLVSRQGRYIQYF.

In DNA, the CDR3 is TGCGCCAGCAGACCTTCCATGCCGGGACGGATCTACAATGAGCAGTTCTTC. It codes for CASRPSMPGRIYNEQFF. The J gene is TRBJ2-1, the V gene TRBV5-1; either TRBD1 or TRBD2 may fit D (5 bases each). The CDR3 totals 17 residues. Trimming removed 5 bases at V and 3 bases at J, with 21 bases between. Germline CDR1 and CDR2: SGHRS and YFSETQ. Drawing the rest from reference TRBV5-1 and TRBJ2-1, the complete variable domain is KAGVTQTPRYLIKTRGQQVTLSCSPISGHRSVSWYQQTPGQGLQFLFEYFSETQRNKGNFPGRFSGRQFSNSRSEMNVSTLELGDSALYLCASRPSMPGRIYNEQFFGPGTRLTVL.